What follows describes a single TCR beta chain. Its specific antigen is unknown. It has no much larger one-base neighbor in the sample; base qualities were not kept. This specimen belongs to a study of control samples from healthy donors and cancer patients (dated by TCRdb to the early 2020s). Trimming removed 6 bases from V and 5 bases from J, leaving 10 bases between the germline ends. Sequences MNHEY (CDR1) and SVGAGI (CDR2) are obtained from the germline V gene. The CDR3 sequence holds 12 residues, the cysteine and phenylalanine included. The read is trimmed to its CDR3 DNA, 36 bases read in frame from base 1. The receptor library was made with the immunoSEQ multiplex PCR assay. Here the immuneACCESS table is served through TCRdb, limited to in-frame sequences with V and J called. Missing clones are a known gap in these copies; in checked studies unresolved V genes cover under half, and the rest lacks a known reason. For this sample there are under 75,000 clones; 90% appear just once. The ten largest clones capture roughly 1.2% of the sample.

This sequence uses TRBV6-5 and TRBJ2-5; the D gene cannot be named for sure. Sample: PBMCs. The TCR sequence derives from a woman between 45 and 65 years old with colorectal cancer. The DNA sequence is TGTGCCAGCAGCAGCTTAGGGGAGACCCAGTACTTC. Its product reads: CASSSLGETQYF.